This T cell receptor beta chain emerged from a study of T-cell memory formation after mild COVID-19. Study-wide results and caveats: Pre-infection memory held some responding clones, suggesting pre-existing cross-reactive T cells responded.

A word on this clonotype: The antigen is unknown.

The CDR3 spans 17 residues. CDR1 and CDR2 (germline): LGHDT, YNNKEL (reference sequence). The trim removed 1 base at V and 3 bases at J, leaving 7 bases unmatched. Each CDR3 protein is one row after TCRdb ran MiXCR on the 5' RACE reads. The sample contains 150,000 to 200,000 distinct CDR3 sequences, roughly 28% of which appear only once. Sequencing used PBMCs or a T cell subset sorted from them (not recorded which). This chain connects TRBV3-1 to TRBJ2-1; 9 positions agree with TRBD1. The receptor was derived from an adult woman who had mild COVID-19 (a few samples of this study predate the infection). Cell type and time point are not known. In DNA, the CDR3 is TGTGCCAGCAGCCAAGTGCGGACAGGGGTTTTCTACAATGAGCAGTTCTTC. Encoded protein: CASSQVRTGVFYNEQFF.